The TCR beta chain described here comes from a study of OX40 agonist ivuxolimab in advanced cancers. For the study at large: Earlier treatment with anti-PD-1, anti-PD-L1 or anti-CTLA-4 was permitted, and over 35% had received some.

This table comes from immunoSEQ multiplex PCR, and its TCRdb copy is limited to in-frame clones, with some not included. The table has tens of thousands of clones, 88% seen once. This CDR3 contains 14 residues. The V and J ends lost 0 bases and 7 bases respectively, with 11 bases between them. The germline V gene encodes CDR1 SGHRS and CDR2 YFSETQ. This chain links TRBV5-1 with TRBJ1-3; D not certain. Here the sequenced sample was CD4+ or CD8+ T cells sorted from blood, taken in a trial of the OX40 agonist ivuxolimab. The TCR was taken from an adult with an advanced solid tumor such as melanoma, head and neck, liver or kidney cancer. CDR3 bases: TGCGCCAGCAGCTTGGTCGGTGTGGCGAACACCATATATTTT. The encoded protein is CASSLVGVANTIYF.